The rows below give T cell receptor beta chains drawn from one sample of a study of T cells of healthy individuals. TCRdb reprocessed the 5' RACE reads with MiXCR, giving one entry per CDR3 protein. The data contain tens of thousands of distinct CDR3 sequences, approximately 4.9% of them seen just once; the ten biggest clones take up over 8.5%. The receptor source for this set is a human donor in good health. Each CDR3 is given with its conserved first and last residue. A D gene is named only where the DNA matches it firmly. Some rows have no size entry. The others give once, few or many, or a class for an expanded clone.

cdr3_aa: CASSEAGSDNEQFF; cdr3_nt: TGTGCCAGCAGTGAAGCTGGGAGTGACAATGAGCAGTTCTTC; j_call: TRBJ2-1; v_call: TRBV6-1; d_call: NA; clone_size: many
cdr3_aa: CASSERTGGGQPQHF; cdr3_nt: TGTGCCAGCAGCGAACGTACAGGGGGCGGGCAGCCCCAGCATTTT; j_call: TRBJ1-5; v_call: TRBV6-1; d_call: TRBD1; clone_size: many
cdr3_aa: CASSPDRDYGYTF; cdr3_nt: TGTGCCAGCTCGCCGGACAGGGACTATGGCTACACCTTC; j_call: TRBJ1-2; v_call: TRBV18; d_call: TRBD1; clone_size: many
cdr3_aa: CASKYSQGGYEQYF; cdr3_nt: TGTGCCAGCAAGTACAGTCAGGGGGGGTACGAGCAGTACTTC; j_call: TRBJ2-7; v_call: TRBV7-2; d_call: NA; clone_size: few
cdr3_aa: CASSPLGLAGGRYNEQFF; cdr3_nt: TGTGCCAGCAGCCCTCTCGGACTAGCGGGAGGGAGGTACAATGAGCAGTTCTTC; j_call: TRBJ2-1; v_call: TRBV28; d_call: TRBD2; clone_size: NA
cdr3_aa: CASRPPGEETQYF; cdr3_nt: TGTGCCAGCAGGCCCCCGGGGGAAGAGACCCAGTACTTC; j_call: TRBJ2-5; v_call: TRBV27; d_call: NA; clone_size: many
cdr3_aa: CASSPNGGAYDTQYF; cdr3_nt: TGTGCCAGCAGCCCTAACGGGGGGGCGTACGATACGCAGTATTTT; j_call: TRBJ2-3; v_call: TRBV6-5; d_call: TRBD2; clone_size: many
cdr3_aa: CASSFVPGLSNTIYF; cdr3_nt: TGTGCCAGCAGTTTCGTCCCGGGGTTAAGTAACACCATATATTTT; j_call: TRBJ1-3; v_call: TRBV12-3/TRBV12-4; d_call: NA; clone_size: many
cdr3_aa: CASSWDRGDYGYTF; cdr3_nt: TGTGCCAGCAGCTGGGACAGGGGGGACTATGGCTACACCTTC; j_call: TRBJ1-2; v_call: TRBV13; d_call: TRBD1; clone_size: few
cdr3_aa: CASSLGTGPYNEQFF; cdr3_nt: TGTGCCAGCAGTTTAGGGACCGGACCGTACAATGAGCAGTTCTTC; j_call: TRBJ2-1; v_call: TRBV12-3/TRBV12-4; d_call: NA; clone_size: many
cdr3_aa: CASSPLIAGDLEQFF; cdr3_nt: TGTGCCAGCAGCCCCCTGATAGCGGGAGATCTTGAGCAGTTCTTC; j_call: TRBJ2-1; v_call: TRBV11-3; d_call: TRBD2; clone_size: few
cdr3_aa: CATRDQDGIEAFF; cdr3_nt: TGTGCCACCAGGGACCAGGACGGAATTGAAGCTTTCTTT; j_call: TRBJ1-1; v_call: TRBV24-1; d_call: NA; clone_size: many
cdr3_aa: CAISYQGPREYEQYF; cdr3_nt: TGTGCCATCAGTTATCAGGGGCCTCGAGAGTACGAGCAGTACTTC; j_call: TRBJ2-7; v_call: TRBV10-3; d_call: NA; clone_size: many
cdr3_aa: CASSFSGLAGNEQFF; cdr3_nt: TGCGCCAGCAGCTTCTCGGGACTAGCGGGAAATGAGCAGTTCTTC; j_call: TRBJ2-1; v_call: TRBV5-1; d_call: TRBD2; clone_size: NA
cdr3_aa: CASSSRTDWTEAFF; cdr3_nt: TGCGCCAGCAGCTCACGGACAGACTGGACTGAAGCTTTCTTT; j_call: TRBJ1-1; v_call: TRBV5-1; d_call: NA; clone_size: many
cdr3_aa: CASTTLETQYF; cdr3_nt: TGTGCCAGCACAACTCTTGAGACCCAGTACTTC; j_call: TRBJ2-5; v_call: TRBV6-2/TRBV6-3; d_call: NA; clone_size: NA
cdr3_aa: CSSSGLQETQYF; cdr3_nt: TGCAGTTCGAGCGGGTTACAAGAGACCCAGTACTTC; j_call: TRBJ2-5; v_call: TRBV20-1; d_call: NA; clone_size: many
cdr3_aa: CASSQGGLAGTDTQYF; cdr3_nt: TGTGCCAGCAGCCAAGGGGGACTAGCGGGCACAGATACGCAGTATTTT; j_call: TRBJ2-3; v_call: TRBV4-2; d_call: TRBD2; clone_size: many
cdr3_aa: CSVYSGTVKKLFF; cdr3_nt: TGCAGCGTTTACTCCGGGACAGTTAAAAAACTGTTTTTT; j_call: TRBJ1-4; v_call: TRBV29-1; d_call: TRBD1; clone_size: many
cdr3_aa: CASSYGQYEQYF; cdr3_nt: TGTGCCAGCAGTTACGGACAGTACGAGCAGTACTTC; j_call: TRBJ2-7; v_call: TRBV6-2/TRBV6-3; d_call: NA; clone_size: few
cdr3_aa: CASSLALGQETQYF; cdr3_nt: TGCGCCAGCAGCTTGGCCCTGGGACAAGAGACCCAGTACTTC; j_call: TRBJ2-5; v_call: TRBV5-1; d_call: NA; clone_size: few
cdr3_aa: CASSSQTSGGYNEQFF; cdr3_nt: TGTGCCAGCAGCTCCCAGACTAGCGGGGGCTACAATGAGCAGTTCTTC; j_call: TRBJ2-1; v_call: TRBV11-3; d_call: TRBD2; clone_size: many
cdr3_aa: CSARGAQGGDTEAFF; cdr3_nt: TGCAGTGCTAGAGGGGCCCAGGGCGGAGACACTGAAGCTTTCTTT; j_call: TRBJ1-1; v_call: TRBV20-1; d_call: NA; clone_size: many
cdr3_aa: CSVEWGYYGYTF; cdr3_nt: TGCAGCGTTGAATGGGGGTACTATGGCTACACCTTC; j_call: TRBJ1-2; v_call: TRBV29-1; d_call: NA; clone_size: many
cdr3_aa: CASSQEPYSTDTQYF; cdr3_nt: TGCGCCAGCAGCCAAGAGCCCTACAGCACAGATACGCAGTATTTT; j_call: TRBJ2-3; v_call: TRBV4-3; d_call: NA; clone_size: NA
cdr3_aa: CASSYPYTEAFF; cdr3_nt: TGTGCCAGCAGCTACCCTTACACTGAAGCTTTCTTT; j_call: TRBJ1-1; v_call: TRBV7-2; d_call: NA; clone_size: many
cdr3_aa: CASSFPGDGAYEQYF; cdr3_nt: TGTGCCAGCAGTTTCCCCGGGGACGGAGCCTACGAGCAGTACTTC; j_call: TRBJ2-7; v_call: TRBV12-3/TRBV12-4; d_call: NA; clone_size: many
cdr3_aa: CASSLELDLNEQFF; cdr3_nt: TGTGCCAGCAGTTTGGAGCTAGACCTCAATGAGCAGTTCTTC; j_call: TRBJ2-1; v_call: TRBV12-3/TRBV12-4; d_call: NA; clone_size: NA
cdr3_aa: CASSSYGQNANSPLHF; cdr3_nt: TGTGCCAGCAGCTCATACGGACAGAATGCCAATTCACCCCTCCACTTT; j_call: TRBJ1-6; v_call: TRBV2; d_call: NA; clone_size: few
cdr3_aa: CASSGGAYEQYF; cdr3_nt: TGTGCCAGCAGCGGTGGCGCCTACGAGCAGTACTTC; j_call: TRBJ2-7; v_call: TRBV11-3; d_call: NA; clone_size: few
cdr3_aa: CSVGGRTDLDTQYF; cdr3_nt: TGCAGCGTTGGGGGCAGGACAGACTTAGATACGCAGTATTTT; j_call: TRBJ2-3; v_call: TRBV29-1; d_call: NA; clone_size: few
cdr3_aa: CASSFPGPTDTQYF; cdr3_nt: TGTGCCAGCAGTTTCCCGGGGCCCACAGATACGCAGTATTTT; j_call: TRBJ2-3; v_call: TRBV12-3/TRBV12-4; d_call: NA; clone_size: many
cdr3_aa: CASSDRDNSPLHF; cdr3_nt: TGTGCCAGCAGCGACAGGGATAATTCACCCCTCCACTTT; j_call: TRBJ1-6; v_call: TRBV6-1; d_call: TRBD1; clone_size: medium-sized
cdr3_aa: CASSLDSSSYNEQFF; cdr3_nt: TGCGCCAGCAGCTTGGACTCTAGCTCCTACAATGAGCAGTTCTTC; j_call: TRBJ2-1; v_call: TRBV5-1; d_call: NA; clone_size: many
cdr3_aa: CASTPTGGSGTEAFF; cdr3_nt: TGCGCCAGCACCCCGACAGGGGGCTCAGGGACTGAAGCTTTCTTT; j_call: TRBJ1-1; v_call: TRBV10-2; d_call: TRBD1; clone_size: many
cdr3_aa: CASSTPLAGVYNEQFF; cdr3_nt: TGTGCCAGCAGCACCCCACTAGCGGGGGTCTACAATGAGCAGTTCTTC; j_call: TRBJ2-1; v_call: TRBV11-2; d_call: TRBD2; clone_size: few
cdr3_aa: CASSLWGNTEAFF; cdr3_nt: TGCGCCAGCAGCCTGTGGGGGAACACTGAAGCTTTCTTT; j_call: TRBJ1-1; v_call: TRBV5-1; d_call: NA; clone_size: many
cdr3_aa: CSASFSLSGLYEQYF; cdr3_nt: TGCAGTGCTAGTTTCAGTCTTAGCGGGCTCTACGAGCAGTACTTC; j_call: TRBJ2-7; v_call: TRBV20-1; d_call: TRBD2; clone_size: NA
cdr3_aa: CASSLEQGMSDIQYF; cdr3_nt: TGTGCCAGCAGCTTGGAGCAGGGGATGAGTGACATTCAGTACTTC; j_call: TRBJ2-4; v_call: TRBV5-4; d_call: NA; clone_size: NA
cdr3_aa: CASSVSSFSYNERFF; cdr3_nt: TGTGCCAGCAGTGTATCCAGTTTCTCCTACAATGAGCGGTTCTTC; j_call: TRBJ2-1; v_call: TRBV2; d_call: NA; clone_size: NA